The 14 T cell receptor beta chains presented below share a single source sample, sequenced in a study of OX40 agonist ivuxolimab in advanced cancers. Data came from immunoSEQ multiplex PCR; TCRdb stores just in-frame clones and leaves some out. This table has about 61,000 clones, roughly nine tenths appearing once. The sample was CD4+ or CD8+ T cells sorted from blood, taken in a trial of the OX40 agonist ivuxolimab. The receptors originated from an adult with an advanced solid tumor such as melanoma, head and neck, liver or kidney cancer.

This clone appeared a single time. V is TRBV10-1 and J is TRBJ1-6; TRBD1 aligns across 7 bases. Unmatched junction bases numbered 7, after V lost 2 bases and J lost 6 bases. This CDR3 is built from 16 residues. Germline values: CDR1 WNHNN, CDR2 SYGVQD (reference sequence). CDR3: CASSERGQRPNSPLHF. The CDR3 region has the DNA TGCGCCAGCAGTGAGCGGGGACAGAGACCTAATTCACCCCTCCACTTT.

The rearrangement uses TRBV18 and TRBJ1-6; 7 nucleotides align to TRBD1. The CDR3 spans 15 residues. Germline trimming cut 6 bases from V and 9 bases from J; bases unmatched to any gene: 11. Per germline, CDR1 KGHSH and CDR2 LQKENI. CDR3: CASSSLGTEGSPLHF. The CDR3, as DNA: TGTGCCAGCTCCTCACTCGGGACAGAGGGTTCACCCCTCCACTTT.

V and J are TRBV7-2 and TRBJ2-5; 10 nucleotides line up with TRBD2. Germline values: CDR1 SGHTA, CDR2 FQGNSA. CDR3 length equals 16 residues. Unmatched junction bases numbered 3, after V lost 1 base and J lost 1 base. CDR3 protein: CASSLDSGGPQETQYF. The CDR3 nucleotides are TGTGCCAGCAGCTTAGATAGCGGGGGGCCCCAAGAGACCCAGTACTTC. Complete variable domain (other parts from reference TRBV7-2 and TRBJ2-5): GAGVSQSPSNKVTEKGKDVELRCDPISGHTALYWYRQSLGQGLEFLIYFQGNSAPDKSGLPSDRFSAERTGGSVSTLTIQRTQQEDSAVYLCASSLDSGGPQETQYFGPGTRLLVL.

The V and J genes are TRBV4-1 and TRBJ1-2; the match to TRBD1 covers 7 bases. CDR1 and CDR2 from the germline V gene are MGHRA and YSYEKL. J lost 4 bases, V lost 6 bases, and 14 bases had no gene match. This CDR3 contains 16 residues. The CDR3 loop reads CASRFTPRQGSYGYTF. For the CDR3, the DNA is TGCGCCAGCAGGTTTACCCCGAGACAGGGAAGCTATGGCTACACCTTC.

This CDR3 reads CASLPAWGTEAFF. For the CDR3, the DNA is TGTGCCAGCCTGCCGGCCTGGGGCACTGAAGCTTTCTTT. This chain links TRBV6-1 with TRBJ1-1, with D unclear. Germline V gene data show CDR1 as MNHNS and CDR2 as SASEGT. Trimming removed 8 bases from V and 4 bases from J, with 14 bases in between. The CDR3 is 13 amino acids.

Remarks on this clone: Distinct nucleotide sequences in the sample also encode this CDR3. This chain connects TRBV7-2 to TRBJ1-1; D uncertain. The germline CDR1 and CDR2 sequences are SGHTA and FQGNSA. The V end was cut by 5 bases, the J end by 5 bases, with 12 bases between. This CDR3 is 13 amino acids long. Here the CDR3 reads CASSRRARTEAFF. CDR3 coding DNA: TGTGCCAGCAGCCGCCGGGCGCGAACTGAAGCTTTCTTT.

CDR3 amino acids: CASSELGEEGTF. The CDR3 DNA reads TGTGCCAGCAGTGAATTGGGAGAGGAAGGCACCTTC. The V call is TRBV6-1, the J call TRBJ1-2; D not resolved. The V end lost 2 bases, the J end lost 13 bases, and 14 bases lay between the germline ends. Germline V gene lookup returns CDR1 MNHNS and CDR2 SASEGT. The CDR3 length is 12 residues.

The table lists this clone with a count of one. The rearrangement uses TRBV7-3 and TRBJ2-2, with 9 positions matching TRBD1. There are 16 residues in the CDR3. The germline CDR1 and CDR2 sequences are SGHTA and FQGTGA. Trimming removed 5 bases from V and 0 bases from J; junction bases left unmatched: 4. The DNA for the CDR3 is TGTGCCAGCAGCGGGACAGGGAACACGAACACCGGGGAGCTGTTTTTT. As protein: CASSGTGNTNTGELFF.

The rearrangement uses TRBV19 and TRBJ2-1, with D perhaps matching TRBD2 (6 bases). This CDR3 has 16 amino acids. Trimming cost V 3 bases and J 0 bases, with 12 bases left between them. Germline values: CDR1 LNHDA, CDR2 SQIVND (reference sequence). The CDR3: CASSIGDLASYNEQFF. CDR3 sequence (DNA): TGTGCCAGTAGTATTGGGGACTTGGCCTCCTACAATGAGCAGTTCTTC.

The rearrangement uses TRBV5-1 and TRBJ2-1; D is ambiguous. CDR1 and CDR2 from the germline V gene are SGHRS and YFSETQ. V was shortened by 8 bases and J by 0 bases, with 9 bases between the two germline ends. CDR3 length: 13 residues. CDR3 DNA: TGCGCCAGTAGTCTGAGCTCCTACAATGAGCAGTTCTTC. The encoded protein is CASSLSSYNEQFF.

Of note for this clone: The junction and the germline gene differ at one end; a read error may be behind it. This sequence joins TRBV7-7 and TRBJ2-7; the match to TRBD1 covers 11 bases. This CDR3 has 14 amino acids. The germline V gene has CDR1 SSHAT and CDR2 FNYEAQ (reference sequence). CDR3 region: CASSFGQGASKQYF. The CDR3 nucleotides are TGTGCTAGCAGCTTCGGACAGGGGGCCTCGAAGCAGTACTTC.

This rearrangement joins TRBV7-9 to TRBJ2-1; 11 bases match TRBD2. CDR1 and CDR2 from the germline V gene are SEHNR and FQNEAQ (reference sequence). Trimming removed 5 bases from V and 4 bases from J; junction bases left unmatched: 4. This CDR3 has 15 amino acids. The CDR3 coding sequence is TGTGCCAGCAGCGCTGCTAGCGGGGGGTACAATGAGCAGTTCTTC. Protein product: CASSAASGGYNEQFF.

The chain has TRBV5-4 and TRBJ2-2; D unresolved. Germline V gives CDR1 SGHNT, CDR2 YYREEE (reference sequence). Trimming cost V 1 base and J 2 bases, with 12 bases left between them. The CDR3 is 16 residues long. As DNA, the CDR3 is TGTGCCAGCAGCTTGCGGCCCGTCGGCAACACCGGGGAGCTGTTTTTT. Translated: CASSLRPVGNTGELFF.

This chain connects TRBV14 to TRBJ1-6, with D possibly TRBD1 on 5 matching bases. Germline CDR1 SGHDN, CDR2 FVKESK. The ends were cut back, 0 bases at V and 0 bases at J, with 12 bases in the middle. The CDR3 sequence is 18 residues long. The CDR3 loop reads CASSQERGISSYNSPLHF. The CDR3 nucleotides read TGTGCCAGCAGCCAAGAAAGGGGCATCAGCTCCTATAATTCACCCCTCCACTTT.